This T cell receptor (beta chain) was sequenced in a study of molecular identifiers for immune sequencing clone quantification. Study-wide background: In the replicates, RNA derived from around 20,000 or 100,000 naive CD8 cells was divided into five parts, and four were sequenced. Study-wide results and limits: Over 98% of effector molecules, but under 1% in naive cells, were held by clones with more than 20 RNA copies.

To note about this clonotype: Its cognate antigen is unknown. This may be a read error: a much more frequent sequence differs by one nucleotide.

Naive CD8 libraries were made from 20,000 to 1,000,000 sorted cells, and they used 10%, 30% or 50% RNA. The ends lost 8 bases at V and 7 bases at J; junction bases unmatched: 8. The CDR3 length is 15 residues. Germline lookup yields CDR1 SGHVS and CDR2 FQNEAQ. TCRdb recomputed calls from the PCR reads with MiXCR, one row per CDR3 protein. Among 85,000 to 90,000 distinct CDR3 sequences listed, more than 20% were seen once. The sequence was collected from a human donor in good health. Some libraries in this study had Jurkat cell RNA spiked in. V and J are TRBV7-8 and TRBJ1-4, with 12 bases matching TRBD1. Specimen: naive CD8+ T cells from blood, with Jurkat cell RNA spiked in. Subset reported: FACS-sorted CD8+CD4-CCR7+CD45RA+ naive T cells. The CDR3 here is CASGEGTGGVEKLFF. The CDR3 nucleotides are TGTGCCAGCGGCGAAGGGACAGGGGGCGTTGAAAAACTGTTTTTT.